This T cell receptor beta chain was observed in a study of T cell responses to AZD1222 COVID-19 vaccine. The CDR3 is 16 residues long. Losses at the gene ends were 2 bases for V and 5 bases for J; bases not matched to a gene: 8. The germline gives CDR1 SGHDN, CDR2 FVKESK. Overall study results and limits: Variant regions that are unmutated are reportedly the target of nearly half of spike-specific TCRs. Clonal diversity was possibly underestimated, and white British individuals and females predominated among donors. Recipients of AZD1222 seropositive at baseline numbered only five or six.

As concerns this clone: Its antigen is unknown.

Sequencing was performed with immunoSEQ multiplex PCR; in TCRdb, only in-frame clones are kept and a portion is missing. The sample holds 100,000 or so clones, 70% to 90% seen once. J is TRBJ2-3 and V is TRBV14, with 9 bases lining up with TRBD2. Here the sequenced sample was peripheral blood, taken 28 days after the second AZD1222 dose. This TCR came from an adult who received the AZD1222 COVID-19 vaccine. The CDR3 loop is CASSQRREGLEDTQYF. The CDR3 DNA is TGTGCCAGCAGCCAACGGCGGGAGGGCCTTGAAGATACGCAGTATTTT. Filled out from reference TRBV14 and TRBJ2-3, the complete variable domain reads EAGVTQFPSHSVIEKGQTVTLRCDPISGHDNLYWYRRVMGKEIKFLLHFVKESKQDESGMPNNRFLAERTGGTYSTLKVQPAELEDSGVYFCASSQRREGLEDTQYFGPGTRLTVL.